The next 10 T cell receptor beta chains were all read from a single sample in a study of T cells in Graves' hyperthyroidism and ophthalmopathy. The source material, RNA transcripts, was used to amplify TCR beta CDR3 regions. First-round RT-PCR of the TCR CDR3 relied on the HTBI primer set. Via MiXCR, TCRdb re-called the multiplex PCR reads, giving one row per CDR3 protein. This table has around 430,000 distinct CDR3 sequences, 15% appearing once. The sample taken for sequencing was blood. These receptor sequences come from a woman in her 30s with Graves' hyperthyroidism.

This clonotype was picked up many times. The chain is built from TRBV15 and TRBJ2-2; D is undetermined. V lost 0 bases, J lost 4 bases, and 6 bases lay in between. Germline V lookup: CDR1 LNHNV, CDR2 YYDKDF (reference sequence). This CDR3 is built from 14 residues. CDR3 protein: CATSRDRVTGELFF. For the CDR3, the DNA is TGTGCCACCAGCAGAGATAGGGTCACCGGGGAGCTGTTTTTT.

This clonotype came up a few times. This may come from a read error, since a much larger clone is one base off. This rearrangement joins TRBV28 to TRBJ2-1; weak D call: TRBD1 (6 bases). CDR3 size: 13 residues. The germline V and J ends were trimmed by 3 bases and 8 bases, with 11 bases remaining between them. CDR1 is MDHEN and CDR2 is SYDVKM in the germline V gene. The CDR3 bases are TGTGCCAGCAGTTTCGGGACAATCGATGAGCAGTTCTTC. Translating gives CASSFGTIDEQFF.

The chain combines TRBV2 with TRBJ2-2; a weak D match, TRBD2 (6 bases). This CDR3 region has 15 residues. V lost 6 bases and J lost 4, with 15 bases in between. CDR1 is SNHLY and CDR2 is FYNNEI in the germline V gene. CDR3 in amino acids: CASRFERGGTGELFF. As DNA, the CDR3 is TGTGCCAGCAGGTTTGAGAGGGGAGGCACCGGGGAGCTGTTTTTT.

The rearrangement joins TRBV24-1 to TRBJ2-5; D might be TRBD1 or TRBD2, each matching 5 bases. V lost 1 base and J lost 2, with 19 bases in between. The CDR3 extends over 18 amino acids. CDR1 is KGHDR and CDR2 is SFDVKD in the germline V gene. CDR3 amino acids: CATSDFLGVGALQETQYF. CDR3 coding DNA: TGTGCCACCAGTGATTTTTTAGGGGTGGGAGCCCTACAAGAGACCCAGTACTTC.

The table lists this clonotype with a few counts. The genes are TRBV6-1 and TRBJ2-2; a possible D gene is TRBD1 (6 bases). The V end lost 5 bases, the J end lost 7 bases, and 14 bases lay between the germline ends. The CDR3 covers 14 residues. CDR1 and CDR2 (germline): MNHNS, SASEGT. The CDR3 loop reads CASSPQGLVGELFF. In DNA, the CDR3 is TGTGCCAGCAGTCCACAGGGATTGGTCGGGGAGCTGTTTTTT.

This clonotype was detected ten times or more. The chain combines TRBV20-1 with TRBJ2-7; TRBD2 matches at 8 bases. Trimming took 5 bases from V and 6 from J; bases not matched to a gene: 9. CDR1 is DFQATT and CDR2 is SNEGSKA in the germline V gene (reference sequence). The CDR3 extends over 13 amino acids. CDR3 loop: CSAPGLAGREQYF. DNA for the CDR3: TGCAGTGCTCCCGGACTAGCAGGGCGCGAGCAGTACTTC.

This clonotype was counted at least ten times. This chain links TRBV12-3 or TRBV12-4 with TRBJ1-2, with no clear D. The CDR3 runs 14 residues. The ends were cut back, 8 bases at V and 2 bases at J, with 15 bases in the middle. CDR3 sequence (DNA): TGTGCCAGCCGAAAAGACTGGGCGAACTATGGCTACACCTTC. Its protein is CASRKDWANYGYTF.

There are many counts of this clonotype. The chain uses TRBV7-2 and TRBJ2-3; D remains ambiguous. The V gene lost 0 bases and the J gene lost 4 bases, with 11 bases spanning the gap. The CDR3 is 15 residues long. Germline values: CDR1 SGHTA, CDR2 FQGNSA. The CDR3 bases are TGTGCCAGCAGCTTAGCGTCGTTGGGTCCAGATACGCAGTATTTT. It yields the protein CASSLASLGPDTQYF. The whole variable domain, remainder taken from reference TRBV7-2 and TRBJ2-3, is GAGVSQSPSNKVTEKGKDVELRCDPISGHTALYWYRQSLGQGLEFLIYFQGNSAPDKSGLPSDRFSAERTGGSVSTLTIQRTQQEDSAVYLCASSLASLGPDTQYFGPGTRLTVL.

The chain links TRBV2 to TRBJ1-1, with TRBD1 as a possible D gene (5 bases). Germline CDR1 SNHLY, CDR2 FYNNEI. The CDR3 loop spans 13 amino acids. V lost 6 bases and J 5 bases, leaving 13 bases between the germline ends. The CDR3 region is CASRGPKGTEAFF. Written as DNA, the CDR3 is TGTGCCAGCAGGGGGCCAAAAGGGACTGAAGCTTTCTTT.

This clonotype appeared many times. CDR3 amino acids: CASSLYGAGGNSYNEQFF. The DNA for the CDR3 is TGCGCCAGCAGCTTGTACGGGGCTGGCGGAAATTCCTACAATGAGCAGTTCTTC. The rearrangement links TRBV5-1 to TRBJ2-1; D may correspond to TRBD1 or TRBD2 (5 bases each). The CDR3 loop spans 18 amino acids. The V gene's germline CDR1 is SGHRS and CDR2 YFSETQ. V gave up 1 base and J gave up 1 base, with 18 bases separating them. The full variable domain, its missing parts supplied by reference TRBV5-1 and TRBJ2-1, is KAGVTQTPRYLIKTRGQQVTLSCSPISGHRSVSWYQQTPGQGLQFLFEYFSETQRNKGNFPGRFSGRQFSNSRSEMNVSTLELGDSALYLCASSLYGAGGNSYNEQFFGPGTRLTVL.